The TCR beta chain under discussion was sequenced for a study of blood T cell repertoires in COVID-19. The overall study: The origin of the acute and convalescent COVID-19 samples was the United States, Italy and Spain. PBMCs, B-cell-depleted T cells, or T cells provided the cDNA or gDNA that made up the material.

The germline V gene encodes CDR1 SGHAT and CDR2 FQNNGV. The CDR3 contains 11 residues. The trim removed 5 bases at V and 19 bases at J, leaving 8 bases unmatched. Clones were read by immunoSEQ multiplex PCR, and TCRdb kept only the in-frame ones, dropping some. Of about 200,000 clones in the sample, around 84% were seen once. The gene calls are TRBV11-2 and TRBJ1-6, with 7 bases that match TRBD1. This TCR derives from a man aged 50-60 years with acute or convalescent COVID-19. The material sequenced was peripheral blood. For the CDR3, the DNA is TGTGCCAGCAGCGGCTCCGGGACAGAACACTTT. Translation: CASSGSGTEHF.